These 32 T cell receptor beta chains share one sample of origin, sequenced in a study of blood T cells in healthy people across ages. A sample-barcoded 5' primer and a J-beta primer mix were used in a second PCR of roughly 7 to 11 cycles. TCRdb re-analysed the 5' RACE reads in MiXCR, keeping a single row per CDR3 protein. The sample lists about 1.5 million distinct CDR3 sequences; under 55% were seen once. Sequences were obtained from blood. The receptors originated from a woman aged 18-29 years in good health.

The rearrangement uses TRBV30 and TRBJ2-3, with TRBD1 matching over 9 bases. V gave up 2 bases and J gave up 3 bases; unmatched junction bases: 3. The CDR3 sequence is 14 residues long. CDR1 is GTSNPN and CDR2 is SVGIG in the germline V gene (reference sequence). The CDR3 reads CAWSLGQGTDTQYF. In DNA, the CDR3 is TGTGCCTGGAGTCTCGGACAGGGGACAGATACGCAGTATTTT.

The chain links TRBV28 to TRBJ2-1, with TRBD1 matching 7 bases. This CDR3 comprises 13 residues. V lost 7 bases to trimming and J lost 6 bases; unmatched junction nucleotides: 6. CDR1 is MDHEN, CDR2 SYDVKM, per germline. DNA for the CDR3: TGTGCCAGCACTAGGGGGCTAAGCAATGAGCAGTTCTTC. This gives the protein CASTRGLSNEQFF.

The chain combines TRBV24-1 with TRBJ2-5, with 12 bases matching TRBD2. Germline V lookup: CDR1 KGHDR, CDR2 SFDVKD. The length of the CDR3 is 17 residues. Trimming cost V 3 bases and J 2 bases; bases outside gene matches: 6. The CDR3 here is CATSDTPGLAGQETQYF. For the CDR3, the DNA is TGTGCCACCAGTGATACCCCCGGACTAGCGGGGCAAGAGACCCAGTACTTC.

This clonotype showed up just a few times. This chain links TRBV28 with TRBJ2-2; 8 nucleotides match TRBD2. J lost 5 bases, V lost 6 bases, and 11 bases had no gene match. Germline V gene data show CDR1 as MDHEN and CDR2 as SYDVKM. CDR3 size: 16 residues. The CDR3 loop reads CASRKPGTSRTGELFF. The CDR3 DNA is TGTGCCAGCAGGAAACCCGGGACTAGTAGAACCGGGGAGCTGTTTTTT.

This clonotype showed up just once. This chain connects TRBV28 to TRBJ1-4; a weak D match, TRBD1 (5 bases). V was trimmed by 5 bases and J by 5 bases, leaving 15 bases between them. The CDR3 runs 15 residues. Germline V gene data show CDR1 as MDHEN and CDR2 as SYDVKM. This CDR3 reads CASSALPGKNEKLFF. DNA for the CDR3: TGTGCCAGCAGTGCCCTCCCAGGGAAGAATGAAAAACTGTTTTTT.

This clonotype has only a few counts. The rearrangement uses TRBV27 and TRBJ2-1, with 8 bases that match TRBD2. CDR3 length equals 18 residues. The junction had 15 bases not matched to a gene; V was cut back by 0 bases and J by 8 bases. Per the germline V gene, CDR1 is MNHEY and CDR2 is SMNVEV (reference sequence). CDR3 amino acids: CASSLSRAGLGIYYEQFF. For the CDR3, the DNA is TGTGCCAGCAGTTTATCTAGGGCGGGACTAGGGATTTATTATGAGCAGTTCTTC.

In this sample, this clonotype turned up many times. The chain couples TRBV12-3 or TRBV12-4 to TRBJ2-5; D gene uncertain. The CDR3 spans 11 residues. V lost 5 bases, J lost 5 bases, and 6 bases lay in between. The CDR3 here is CASSILETQYF. The DNA of the CDR3 is TGTGCCAGCAGTATTCTCGAGACCCAGTACTTC.

This clonotype was counted a few times. This chain links TRBV12-3 or TRBV12-4 with TRBJ2-1; unclear D gene. The CDR3 contains 16 residues. V dropped 5 bases and J dropped 0 bases, with 14 bases sitting between them. The CDR3 spells CASSEPGRSSYNEQFF. The CDR3 nucleotides are TGTGCCAGCAGTGAACCGGGCCGCAGCTCCTACAATGAGCAGTTCTTC.

This chain connects TRBV10-3 to TRBJ1-2; D is undetermined. The CDR3 consists of 13 residues. V was pared by 7 bases and J by 1 base, with 10 bases between. Germline CDR1 and CDR2: ENHRY and SYGVKD. The chain's CDR3 is CAIKGDNNYGYTF. The CDR3 bases are TGTGCCATCAAAGGAGACAATAACTATGGCTACACCTTC.

V and J are TRBV7-9 and TRBJ1-5; the match to TRBD1 covers 9 bases. The CDR3 contains 14 residues. The germline V gene has CDR1 SEHNR and CDR2 FQNEAQ (reference sequence). After removal of 5 bases from V and 7 bases from J, the junction contained 6 bases not matched to a gene. For the CDR3, the DNA is TGTGCCAGCAGCGCCCCGGGACAGGGACAGCCCCAGCATTTT. Its translation: CASSAPGQGQPQHF.

The chain combines TRBV7-9 with TRBJ2-7; D might be TRBD2 (6 bases). The V end was cut by 3 bases, the J end by 0 bases, with 12 bases between. CDR1 is SEHNR, CDR2 FQNEAQ, per germline (reference sequence). The CDR3 is 15 amino acids. The CDR3: CASSLYAGSSYEQYF. The CDR3 DNA follows: TGTGCCAGCAGCTTGTACGCGGGAAGCTCCTACGAGCAGTACTTC.

J is TRBJ1-5 and V is TRBV15; TRBD1 agrees at 7 bases. Germline trimming cut 4 bases from V and 5 bases from J; bases unmatched to any gene: 14. The V gene's germline CDR1 is LNHNV and CDR2 YYDKDF (reference sequence). The CDR3 covers 17 residues. Here the CDR3 DNA reads TGTGCCACCAGCATGCTACTGGACAGGTTTGCGGATCAGCCCCAGCATTTT. Its protein is CATSMLLDRFADQPQHF.

A few counts support this clonotype. This chain connects TRBV4-1 to TRBJ1-5; 9 bases match TRBD1. The CDR3 contains 15 residues. Germline CDR1 reads MGHRA; CDR2 reads YSYEKL. The junction had 8 bases not matched to a gene; V was cut back by 8 bases and J by 3 bases. The CDR3 DNA is TGCGCCAGCGGATCCGGGACAGGGCCCAATCAGCCCCAGCATTTT. It specifies CASGSGTGPNQPQHF.

Of note for this clonotype: The junction differs from germline at one of its ends, possibly a read error. V is TRBV12-3 or TRBV12-4 and J is TRBJ1-2; maybe TRBD1 (5 bases). The length of the CDR3 is 15 residues. The CDR3 here is CASSLWQATAYGYTF. The CDR3, as DNA: TGCGCCAGCAGTCTTTGGCAGGCGACAGCCTATGGCTACACCTTC.

V and J are TRBV12-3 or TRBV12-4 and TRBJ2-7; 7 bases line up with TRBD1. The assigned J gene may be wrong: the sequence end matches TRBJ2-5 better. This CDR3 has 15 amino acids. The CDR3 coding sequence is TGTGCCAGCAGTTTCCGGGACAGTTGGTTGGAGACCCAGTACTTC. Residues: CASSFRDSWLETQYF.

The chain employs TRBV7-8 and TRBJ2-7, with D unresolved. V lost 1 base and J 8 bases, leaving 9 bases between the germline ends. Germline CDR1 reads SGHVS; CDR2 reads FQNEAQ. The CDR3 is 12 residues long. CDR3 in amino acids: CASSLVDRKQYF. In DNA, the CDR3 is TGTGCCAGCAGCTTAGTAGACCGAAAGCAGTACTTC.

This clonotype is a singleton in its sample. V and J are TRBV20-1 and TRBJ2-5; weak D call: TRBD1 (5 bases). CDR1 and CDR2 (germline): DFQATT, SNEGSKA (reference sequence). This CDR3 contains 13 residues. Trimming cost V 5 bases and J 2 bases, with 12 bases left between them. This chain's CDR3 is CSAVGARQETQYF. The CDR3 DNA sequence: TGCAGTGCTGTAGGGGCTAGACAAGAGACCCAGTACTTC.

The rearrangement joins TRBV29-1 to TRBJ2-7, with D possibly being TRBD1 or TRBD2 (5 bases each). Per the germline V gene, CDR1 is SQVTM and CDR2 is ANQGSEA. The CDR3 extends over 13 amino acids. Trimming took off 4 bases at V and 4 bases at J, with 14 bases between the two ends. CDR3: CSVASRGRYEQYF. The CDR3 bases are TGCAGCGTTGCCTCTAGGGGACGTTACGAGCAGTACTTC.

The chain combines TRBV20-1 with TRBJ2-7, with 8 positions matching TRBD2. This CDR3 has 16 amino acids. V was pared by 3 bases and J by 7 bases, with 17 bases of the junction left unmatched. Germline V gene sequence: CDR1 DFQATT, CDR2 SNEGSKA (reference sequence). In DNA, the CDR3 is TGCAGTGCTAGTTCCAGCGGGAGCACTTCCTACAATGAGCAGTACTTC. As protein: CSASSSGSTSYNEQYF.

This clonotype came up a few times. The CDR3 is CASSQGSGRAYLDTQYF. The CDR3 DNA reads TGCGCCAGCAGCCAAGGAAGCGGGAGGGCCTACTTAGATACGCAGTATTTT. This chain uses TRBV4-3 with TRBJ2-3; TRBD2 aligns across 10 bases. Germline-derived CDR1 and CDR2 are LGHNA and YSLEER. Losses at the gene ends were 1 base for V and 5 bases for J; bases not matched to a gene: 9. This CDR3 region has 17 residues.

CDR3 in amino acids: CASSPGRGLSQETQYF. CDR3 in DNA: TGCGCCAGCAGCCCGGGTAGGGGTCTTTCGCAAGAGACCCAGTACTTC. The V gene is TRBV5-1, the J gene TRBJ2-5, with D possibly TRBD1 on 5 matching bases. Germline values: CDR1 SGHRS, CDR2 YFSETQ. CDR3 size: 16 residues. With 4 bases removed from V and 2 bases from J, the gap between germline ends came to 18 bases.

This clonotype was observed a handful of times. The chain carries TRBV6-1 and TRBJ2-5; D may be TRBD1 or TRBD2 (6 bases each). The CDR3 has 14 residues. V was pared by 2 bases and J by 8 bases, with 15 bases between. In germline, CDR1 is MNHNS, CDR2 SASEGT. The CDR3, as DNA: TGTGCCAGCAGTGAACTCTACAGGGAGGCTACCCAGTACTTC. It encodes CASSELYREATQYF.

The rearrangement joins TRBV27 to TRBJ2-7; D remains ambiguous. Between the trimmed V and J ends, which lost 6 bases and 2 bases, there was a span of 14 bases. CDR3 length: 14 amino acids. The V gene's germline CDR1 is MNHEY and CDR2 SMNVEV (reference sequence). CDR3 sequence: CASSSGQTTYEQYF. The CDR3 nucleotides are TGTGCCAGCAGCTCCGGCCAGACCACCTACGAGCAGTACTTC.

J is TRBJ1-5 and V is TRBV20-1; 8 bases line up with TRBD1. Germline V gene data show CDR1 as DFQATT and CDR2 as SNEGSKA (reference sequence). With V trimmed by 3 bases and J by 5 bases, 6 bases remained unmatched. The CDR3 covers 14 residues. This chain's CDR3 is CSASIRGLDQPQHF. The CDR3 DNA follows: TGCAGTGCTAGCATCAGGGGGCTGGATCAGCCCCAGCATTTT.

The chain has TRBV6-1 and TRBJ2-7, with TRBD1 matching 9 bases. This CDR3 has 15 amino acids. After removal of 6 bases from V and 3 bases from J, the junction contained 9 bases not matched to a gene. Germline assignment: CDR1 MNHNS and CDR2 SASEGT. CDR3 sequence reads: CASRKNRDRVYEQYF. CDR3 sequence (DNA): TGTGCCAGCAGAAAAAACCGGGACAGGGTCTACGAGCAGTACTTC.

CDR3 bases: TGTGCCAGCAGTGAAGAGGTAGCGGGGGGCCTTGGGGAGCTGTTTTTT. This gives the protein CASSEEVAGGLGELFF. The V call is TRBV6-1, the J call TRBJ2-2; 10 positions agree with TRBD2. Unmatched junction bases numbered 7, after V lost 1 base and J lost 8 bases. CDR3 length: 16 residues. Germline lookup yields CDR1 MNHNS and CDR2 SASEGT.

The chain uses TRBV23-1 and TRBJ2-5, with unresolved D. TRBV23-1 is placed among ORFs of uncertain function. The CDR3 extends over 13 amino acids. The V and J ends lost 4 bases and 4 bases respectively, with 10 bases between them. CDR3 in DNA: TGCGCCAGCAGTCGAATGGGCAGAGAGACCCAGTACTTC. Its translation: CASSRMGRETQYF.

This clonotype was observed a handful of times. CDR3 sequence: CASNRPGVYNEQFF. DNA for the CDR3: TGTGCCAGCAACCGTCCGGGAGTGTACAATGAGCAGTTCTTC. The chain links TRBV27 to TRBJ2-1, with D possibly being TRBD2 (6 bases). The length of the CDR3 is 14 residues. V was clipped by 7 bases and J by 4 bases, with 14 bases between them. The germline V gene has CDR1 MNHEY and CDR2 SMNVEV (reference sequence).

This rearrangement joins TRBV6-1 to TRBJ1-2; D is uncertain. This CDR3 has 15 amino acids. The germline V gene encodes CDR1 MNHNS and CDR2 SASEGT. Trimming took 1 base from V and 5 from J, leaving 14 bases between them. The DNA for the CDR3 is TGTGCCAGCAGTGAAGGCTCCACGGGAGTTTATGGCTACACCTTC. This codes for CASSEGSTGVYGYTF.

To note about this clonotype: One end of the junction does not line up with germline, which may come from a read error. The chain has TRBV7-6 and TRBJ1-6; D is possibly TRBD1 (5 bases). Germline V gives CDR1 SGHVS, CDR2 FNYEAQ. There are 15 residues in the CDR3. Here the CDR3 DNA reads TGTGCCAGCAGCTCCCAGGGTGGGAATAATGCACCCCTCCACTTT. Encoded protein: CASSSQGGNNAPLHF.

This clonotype has more than one count but fewer than ten. This chain joins TRBV10-3 and TRBJ2-3, with unresolved D. The V end lost 4 bases, the J end lost 0 bases, and 14 bases lay between the germline ends. CDR3 size: 16 residues. Germline V lookup: CDR1 ENHRY, CDR2 SYGVKD. The CDR3 coding sequence is TGTGCCATCAGTGCCCACGTCGCCATTAGCACAGATACGCAGTATTTT. Its translation: CAISAHVAISTDTQYF.

A remark on this clonotype: A much larger clonotype is one base distant, so this may be a read error. This rearrangement joins TRBV6-6 to TRBJ2-7, with TRBD2 matching 9 bases. The V gene's germline CDR1 is MNHNY and CDR2 SVGAGI (reference sequence). The CDR3 has 14 amino acids. CDR3 DNA: TGTGCCAGCAGTTACGGGACTAGCTCCCACGAGCAGTACTTC. It translates to CASSYGTSSHEQYF.